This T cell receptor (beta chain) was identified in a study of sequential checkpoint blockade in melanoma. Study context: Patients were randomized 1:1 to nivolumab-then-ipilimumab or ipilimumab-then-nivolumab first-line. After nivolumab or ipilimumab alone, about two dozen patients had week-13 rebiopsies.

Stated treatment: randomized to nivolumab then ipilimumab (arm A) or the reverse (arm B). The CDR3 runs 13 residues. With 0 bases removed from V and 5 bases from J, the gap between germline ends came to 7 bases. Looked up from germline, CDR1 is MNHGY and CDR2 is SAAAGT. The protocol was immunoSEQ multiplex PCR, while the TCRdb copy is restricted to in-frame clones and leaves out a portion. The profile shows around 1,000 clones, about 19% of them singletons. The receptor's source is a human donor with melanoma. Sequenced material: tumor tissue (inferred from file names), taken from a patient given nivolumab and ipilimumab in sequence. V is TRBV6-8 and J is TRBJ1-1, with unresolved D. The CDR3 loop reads CASSYSMRTEAFF. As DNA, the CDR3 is TGTGCCAGCAGTTACTCGATGAGGACTGAAGCTTTCTTT.